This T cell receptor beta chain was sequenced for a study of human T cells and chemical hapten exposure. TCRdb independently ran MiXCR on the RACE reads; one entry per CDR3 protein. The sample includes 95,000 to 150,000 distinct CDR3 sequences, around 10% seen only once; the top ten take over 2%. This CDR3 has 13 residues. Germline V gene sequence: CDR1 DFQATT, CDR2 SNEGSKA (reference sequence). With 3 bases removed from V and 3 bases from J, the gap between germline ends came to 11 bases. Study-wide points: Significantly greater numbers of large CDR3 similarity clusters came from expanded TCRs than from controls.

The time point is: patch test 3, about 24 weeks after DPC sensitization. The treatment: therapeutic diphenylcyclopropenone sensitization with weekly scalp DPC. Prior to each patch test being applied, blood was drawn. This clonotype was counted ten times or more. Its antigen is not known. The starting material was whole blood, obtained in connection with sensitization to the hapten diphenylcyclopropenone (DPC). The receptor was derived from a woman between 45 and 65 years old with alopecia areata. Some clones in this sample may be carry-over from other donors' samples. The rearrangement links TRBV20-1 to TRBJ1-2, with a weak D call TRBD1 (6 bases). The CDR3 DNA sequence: TGCAGTGCTAGGGACAGAAAAGACTATGGCTACACCTTC. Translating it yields CSARDRKDYGYTF.